Following are 24 T cell receptor beta chains from one sample sequenced in a study of Ad26.COV2.S vaccination and SARS-CoV-2 variants. Clones were read by immunoSEQ multiplex PCR, and TCRdb kept only the in-frame ones, dropping some. This repertoire shows some 390,000 clones, about nine tenths found once; its top ten account for under 3.5%. Documented treatment: over 15 received Ad26.COV2.S at low or high dose, single or two shots; about 5 received placebo; per-sample allocation not given. Day 63 after the first injection of vaccine or placebo was the sampling time. Here the sequenced sample was peripheral blood, taken in a trial of Ad26.COV2.S vaccine versus placebo. The receptor set was obtained from a person between 18 and 60 years old who received the Ad26.COV2.S COVID-19 vaccine or a placebo.

The rearrangement links TRBV6-1 to TRBJ1-1; D is unclear. The CDR3 covers 13 residues. Germline CDR1 reads MNHNS; CDR2 reads SASEGT. V was cut by 3 bases and J by 3 bases, with 8 bases left in between. CDR3 loop: CASSENTHTEAFF. CDR3 DNA: TGTGCCAGCAGTGAGAACACCCACACTGAAGCTTTCTTT.

CDR3 sequence reads: CASSLQAAGMNTEAFF. The DNA for the CDR3 is TGTGCCAGCAGCTTACAGGCCGCGGGGATGAACACTGAAGCTTTCTTT. The genes are TRBV7-9 and TRBJ1-1, with no clear D. The germline V and J ends were trimmed by 2 bases and 0 bases, with 13 bases remaining between them. Germline V lookup: CDR1 SEHNR, CDR2 FQNEAQ (reference sequence). The CDR3 contains 16 residues.

V and J are TRBV10-2 and TRBJ2-3, with 8 positions matching TRBD1. This CDR3 spans 12 amino acids. V was pared by 10 bases and J by 3 bases, with 3 bases of the junction left unmatched. Germline V gene sequence: CDR1 WSHSY, CDR2 SAAADI. As DNA, the CDR3 is TGCGCCACCGGACAGGGAACAGATACGCAGTATTTT. Residues: CATGQGTDTQYF.

The V call is TRBV5-1, the J call TRBJ1-1; D is unclear. Per the germline V gene, CDR1 is SGHRS and CDR2 is YFSETQ. This CDR3 has 14 amino acids. Trimming stripped 3 bases from V and 2 bases from J, with 11 bases between. CDR3: CASSSFTDNTEAFF. The CDR3 region has the DNA TGCGCCAGCAGCTCTTTTACGGATAACACTGAAGCTTTCTTT.

V gene TRBV4-3 combines with J gene TRBJ2-7; the D call may be TRBD1 or TRBD2 (6 bases each). There are 18 residues in the CDR3. Per the germline V gene, CDR1 is LGHNA and CDR2 is YSLEER. V was clipped by 0 bases and J by 1 base, with 19 bases between them. Here the CDR3 reads CASSQDSRGGPPSYEQYF. In DNA form, the CDR3 reads TGCGCCAGCAGCCAAGATTCACGAGGGGGGCCCCCATCCTACGAGCAGTACTTC.

The J gene is TRBJ2-1, the V gene TRBV18; D perhaps matches TRBD2 (5 bases). The V gene lost 2 bases and the J gene lost 3 bases, with 14 bases spanning the gap. Germline V gives CDR1 KGHSH, CDR2 LQKENI. CDR3 length: 16 amino acids. As DNA, the CDR3 is TGTGCCAGCTCACCATGGTCGGGGTCGGGCTACAATGAGCAGTTCTTC. It encodes CASSPWSGSGYNEQFF.

V is TRBV6-2 or TRBV6-3 and J is TRBJ2-7, with no clear D. The CDR3 extends over 13 amino acids. CDR1 is MNHEY, CDR2 SVGEGT, per germline. V was trimmed by 2 bases and J by 7 bases, leaving 12 bases between them. As DNA, the CDR3 is TGTGCCAGCAGTTACAATGGGATTACGGAGCAGTACTTC. This translates into CASSYNGITEQYF.

This clone occurred a few times. The chain combines TRBV6-4 with TRBJ1-5; D possibly corresponds to TRBD1 (6 bases). The germline gives CDR1 MRHNA, CDR2 SNTAGT. Trimming shortened V by 3 bases and J by 3 bases, and 12 bases separated the two germline ends. This CDR3 has 15 residues. CDR3 nucleotides: TGTGCCAGCAGTGAACAGGGCGATGACAATCAGCCCCAGCATTTT. This encodes CASSEQGDDNQPQHF.

Comments on this clone: The identical CDR3 is also encoded by other nucleotide sequences in the sample. The CDR3 reads CASSESGYSNQPQHF. In DNA form, the CDR3 reads TGTGCCAGCAGTGAATCGGGATATAGCAATCAGCCCCAGCATTTT. The gene calls are TRBV25-1 and TRBJ1-5; D is unresolved. V was trimmed by 1 base and J by 0 bases, leaving 7 bases between them. The V gene's germline CDR1 is MGHDK and CDR2 SYGVNS. This CDR3 is 15 amino acids long.

DNA for the CDR3: TGTGCCAGCAGCGTAGGAGCAGGCGGGGAGCTGTTTTTT. Protein: CASSVGAGGELFF. J is TRBJ2-2 and V is TRBV9; D is ambiguous. CDR3 length: 13 residues. Germline CDR1 SGDLS, CDR2 YYNGEE. Trimming cost V 0 bases and J 7 bases, with 7 bases left between them.

This sequence joins TRBV27 and TRBJ2-3; no definite D call. Trimming left V 4 bases short and J 9 bases short, with 14 bases between. Germline CDR1 MNHEY, CDR2 SMNVEV (reference sequence). The length of the CDR3 is 13 residues. CDR3 nucleotides: TGTGCCAGCAGTTCTCTGCGCGATTACACGCAGTATTTT. Encoded protein: CASSSLRDYTQYF.

The gene calls are TRBV5-4 and TRBJ1-3; no clear D gene. CDR1 is SGHNT, CDR2 YYREEE, per germline (reference sequence). This CDR3 comprises 11 residues. V was cut by 2 bases and J by 7 bases, with 4 bases left in between. CDR3 DNA: TGTGCCAGCAGCTTCCGGAACACCATATATTTT. This codes for CASSFRNTIYF.

The CDR3 is CASSLDAGGAWGYGYTF. CDR3 DNA sequence: TGTGCCAGCAGCTTAGATGCAGGGGGCGCCTGGGGCTATGGCTACACCTTC. The J gene is TRBJ1-2, the V gene TRBV7-9; TRBD1 matches 8 bases. The J segment lost 4 bases and the V segment lost 1 base, leaving 11 bases of the junction unmatched. The CDR3 is 17 residues long. Germline CDR1 SEHNR, CDR2 FQNEAQ (reference sequence).

The chain recombines TRBV5-6 with TRBJ2-3, with TRBD1 matching 9 bases. V trimming: 3 bases; J trimming: 3 bases; junction bases outside the gene matches: 5. The CDR3 is made up of 15 amino acids. Germline loops: CDR1 SGHDT, CDR2 YYEEEE. CDR3 nucleotide sequence: TGTGCCAGCAGCTGGGCGACAGGGGGGACAGATACGCAGTATTTT. Its translation is CASSWATGGTDTQYF.

This clone was seen a handful of times. This chain links TRBV3-1 (or the pseudogene TRBV3-2) with TRBJ1-3, with a possible D match to TRBD1 (5 bases). The length of the CDR3 is 15 residues. CDR1 and CDR2 from the germline V gene are LGHDT and YNNKEL (reference sequence). V gave up 0 bases and J gave up 3 bases, with 9 bases separating them. CDR3 DNA sequence: TGTGCCAGCAGCCAAGACAGGGAGAGTGGAAACACCATATATTTT. Protein: CASSQDRESGNTIYF.

The genes are TRBV21-1 and TRBJ2-7. TRBV21-1 counts as a pseudogene. This CDR3 has 16 residues. The CDR3 is CASSNREGKSSYEQYF. The CDR3 DNA reads TGTGCCAGCAGCAATAGAGAAGGGAAGAGCTCCTACGAGCAGTACTTC.

The rearrangement joins TRBV6-5 to TRBJ1-2, with TRBD1 as a possible D gene (6 bases). The CDR3 extends over 14 amino acids. Germline CDR1 and CDR2: MNHEY and SVGAGI. V dropped 0 bases and J dropped 7 bases, with 12 bases sitting between them. This CDR3 reads CASSYSGGFSGYTF. CDR3 bases: TGTGCCAGCAGTTACTCAGGGGGTTTTAGTGGCTACACCTTC.

The rearrangement joins TRBV4-1 to TRBJ1-2; 9 bases agree with TRBD1. The CDR3 consists of 14 residues. V lost 1 base, J lost 5 bases, and 2 bases stayed unmatched. CDR1 MGHRA and CDR2 YSYEKL come from the germline V gene. This chain's CDR3 is CASSQGTGVYGYTF. CDR3 bases: TGCGCCAGCAGCCAAGGGACAGGGGTTTATGGCTACACCTTC.

The chain links TRBV7-4 to TRBJ1-3; 7 bases are shared with TRBD1. This CDR3 is built from 14 residues. The ends lost 5 bases at V and 3 bases at J; junction bases unmatched: 4. Germline CDR1 is SGHVT and CDR2 is SQSDAQ. The CDR3 bases are TGTGCCAGCAGCCACAGGGGTGGTGGAAACACCATATATTTT. Translated: CASSHRGGGNTIYF.

The rearrangement links TRBV10-1 to TRBJ2-3; possibly TRBD2 for D (7 bases). The CDR3 contains 16 residues. Germline assignment: CDR1 WNHNN and CDR2 SYGVQD (reference sequence). Deletions cut 6 bases from V and 4 bases from J, with 20 bases between. The CDR3 reads CASSPERGGIADTQYF. The CDR3 nucleotides read TGCGCCAGCAGCCCCGAAAGGGGGGGAATCGCAGATACGCAGTATTTT.

This clone has more than one count but fewer than ten. The chain links TRBV10-3 to TRBJ1-3, with 10 bases fitting TRBD1. The CDR3 totals 18 residues. The V gene end was trimmed by 7 bases and the J gene end by 2 bases; junction bases not matched to a gene: 14. Germline values: CDR1 ENHRY, CDR2 SYGVKD. DNA of the CDR3: TGTGCCATCACCGCGGGACAGGGGATATCTCTGACTGGAAACACCATATATTTT. Protein sequence: CAITAGQGISLTGNTIYF.

This clone was seen a few times. This rearrangement joins TRBV2 to TRBJ1-2; the match to TRBD1 covers 10 bases. CDR1 and CDR2 (germline): SNHLY, FYNNEI. CDR3 length: 14 amino acids. With V trimmed by 6 bases and J by 7 bases, 8 bases remained unmatched. CDR3 region: CASRGTGTGVGYTF. The CDR3, as DNA: TGTGCCAGCAGAGGGACCGGGACAGGGGTTGGCTACACCTTC.

This sequence joins TRBV5-4 and TRBJ2-2, with D unclear. This CDR3 comprises 14 residues. V lost 5 bases and J lost 1, with 9 bases in between. Germline CDR1 reads SGHNT; CDR2 reads YYREEE (reference sequence). The chain's CDR3 is CASRWDLNTGELFF. CDR3 DNA: TGTGCCAGCAGGTGGGATTTGAACACCGGGGAGCTGTTTTTT.

The V gene is TRBV27, the J gene TRBJ2-3; 11 nucleotides align to TRBD2. Germline lookup yields CDR1 MNHEY and CDR2 SMNVEV (reference sequence). The V gene end was trimmed by 8 bases and the J gene end by 6 bases; junction bases not matched to a gene: 16. The length of the CDR3 is 17 residues. Here the CDR3 DNA reads TGTGCCAGCGGCAGACTAGCGGGGCTGCCCTCGGGGGATACGCAGTATTTT. Translated: CASGRLAGLPSGDTQYF.